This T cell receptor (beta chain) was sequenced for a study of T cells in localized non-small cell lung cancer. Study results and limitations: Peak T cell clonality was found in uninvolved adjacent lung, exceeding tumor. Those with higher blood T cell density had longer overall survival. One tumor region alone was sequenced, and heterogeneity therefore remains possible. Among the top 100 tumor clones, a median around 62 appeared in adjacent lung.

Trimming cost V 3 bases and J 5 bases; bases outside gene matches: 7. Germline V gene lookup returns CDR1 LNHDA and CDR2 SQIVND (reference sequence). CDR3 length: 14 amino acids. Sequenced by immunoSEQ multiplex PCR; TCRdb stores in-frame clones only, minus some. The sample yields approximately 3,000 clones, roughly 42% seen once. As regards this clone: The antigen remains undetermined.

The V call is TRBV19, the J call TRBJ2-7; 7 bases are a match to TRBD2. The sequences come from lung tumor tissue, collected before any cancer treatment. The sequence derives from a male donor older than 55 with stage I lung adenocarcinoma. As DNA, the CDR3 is TGTGCCAGTAGTATGCCGGGAGGAATGCACGAGCAGTACTTC. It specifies CASSMPGGMHEQYF.